This TCR beta chain emerged from a study of blood T cell repertoires in COVID-19. Overall study context: Specimens from acute and convalescent COVID-19 originated in the United States, Italy and Spain. PBMCs, B-cell-depleted T cells, or T cells were the source of the cDNA or gDNA that made up the material.

This CDR3 has 18 residues. CDR1 SGHNT and CDR2 YYREEE come from the germline V gene (reference sequence). Losses at the gene ends were 3 bases for V and 2 bases for J; bases not matched to a gene: 11. How the authors handled the data: From reference gene primer amplification, estimates of nucleated cell counts were derived. Libraries were prepared by immunoSEQ multiplex PCR; TCRdb keeps only in-frame clonotypes and omits some of them. The DNA gave D and trimming, while V, J and clone size come from that table. Of about 250,000 clones in the sample, around four fifths are singletons; the top ten hold 25% to 35%.

The sequenced sample was peripheral blood. This chain connects TRBV5-4 to TRBJ2-7; 13 nucleotides line up with TRBD2. The sequence was obtained from a man in his forties with acute or convalescent COVID-19. The CDR3 DNA reads as TGTGCCAGCAGCTCCCGGACTAGCGGGAGTCTTAACCCCTACGAGCAGTACTTC. As protein: CASSSRTSGSLNPYEQYF.